This TCR beta chain comes out of a study of early T cells in non-severe SARS-CoV-2 infection. Study-wide context: Bulk RNA isolated from unsorted whole blood underwent sequencing; chains were not paired.

The J segment lost 2 bases and the V segment lost 5 bases, leaving 5 bases of the junction unmatched. Germline V gene lookup returns CDR1 SGHTA and CDR2 FQGNSA. This CDR3 has 15 residues. TCRdb fed the 5' RACE reads into MiXCR, producing one record per CDR3 protein. The repertoire holds 90,000 to 120,000 distinct CDR3 sequences, with 12% as singletons. The chain uses TRBV7-2 and TRBJ2-2; 7 bases are a match to TRBD1. The specimen sequenced was whole blood. The TCR sequence derives from an adult who was a healthcare worker with PCR-confirmed SARS-CoV-2 infection or an uninfected control (not recorded which). The CDR3 spells CASSSRGSNTGELFF. DNA of the CDR3: TGTGCCAGCAGCAGCAGGGGGAGTAACACCGGGGAGCTGTTTTTT.